This is a list of T cell receptor beta chains from one sample in a study of cytomegalovirus exposure and HLA in healthy donors. Clones were sequenced by immunoSEQ multiplex PCR, and TCRdb holds only the in-frame ones, with some missing. The table lists about 160,000 clones, approximately 79% of them singletons, with roughly 6.6% in the top ten. The sample was PBMCs. All receptors come from a man aged 35-49 years in good health and CMV-seropositive. Both conserved end residues are part of each CDR3. Fields, in order: CDR3 length, V gene, D gene, clone size, J gene, CDR3 protein, CDR3 DNA. D genes are given only for firm matches. Size is omitted from some rows. Given values are once, few, many or a class for expanded clones.

length: 16
V: TRBV19
D: NA
size: NA
J: TRBJ1-1
CDR3: CASSSPPGSLNTEAFF
DNA: TGTGCCAGTAGTTCCCCTCCCGGGTCTCTGAACACTGAAGCTTTCTTT

length: 14
V: TRBV5-6
D: TRBD2
size: NA
J: TRBJ2-5
CDR3: CASSHSGGKETQYF
DNA: TGTGCCAGCAGCCATAGCGGGGGTAAAGAGACCCAGTACTTC

length: 14
V: TRBV6-6
D: TRBD1
size: few
J: TRBJ2-7
CDR3: CASSRGQGGYEQYF
DNA: TGTGCCAGCAGTAGGGGACAGGGTGGCTACGAGCAGTACTTC

length: 14
V: TRBV10-1
D: TRBD1
size: NA
J: TRBJ2-5
CDR3: CASNSSGGRETQYF
DNA: TGCGCCAGCAATAGTTCAGGGGGCAGAGAGACCCAGTACTTC

length: 13
V: TRBV7-3
D: TRBD1
size: NA
J: TRBJ1-5
CDR3: CASSPTGGQPQHF
DNA: TGTGCCAGCAGCCCTACAGGGGGTCAGCCCCAGCATTTT

length: 11
V: TRBV6-5
D: NA
size: NA
J: TRBJ1-3
CDR3: CAAGSGNTIYF
DNA: TGTGCCGCAGGGTCCGGAAACACCATATATTTT

length: 13
V: TRBV18
D: NA
size: few
J: TRBJ1-6
CDR3: CASSQGRDSPLHF
DNA: TGTGCCAGCTCACAGGGCAGGGATTCACCCCTCCACTTT

length: 14
V: TRBV25-1
D: NA
size: NA
J: TRBJ1-1
CDR3: CASSEFGSDTEAFF
DNA: TGTGCCAGCAGTGAATTTGGCAGCGACACTGAAGCTTTCTTT

length: 16
V: TRBV5-6
D: TRBD1
size: NA
J: TRBJ2-3
CDR3: CASSPQRTRGTDTQYF
DNA: TGTGCCAGCAGCCCGCAGCGGACCAGGGGGACAGATACGCAGTATTTT

length: 15
V: TRBV27
D: TRBD1
size: few
J: TRBJ1-6
CDR3: CASRQGALNNSPLHF
DNA: TGTGCCAGCAGACAGGGGGCCTTAAACAATTCACCCCTCCACTTT

length: 13
V: TRBV28
D: NA
size: few
J: TRBJ2-7
CDR3: CASSPRVSGEQYF
DNA: TGTGCCAGCAGTCCCAGGGTATCGGGCGAGCAGTACTTC

length: 15
V: TRBV6-6
D: TRBD1
size: few
J: TRBJ1-5
CDR3: CASSYSRQGNEPQHF
DNA: TGTGCCAGCAGTTACTCACGACAGGGGAATGAGCCCCAGCATTTT

length: 15
V: TRBV7-9
D: NA
size: NA
J: TRBJ1-4
CDR3: CASSLLGGLGEKLFF
DNA: TGTGCCAGCAGCCTTCTGGGAGGTTTGGGCGAAAAACTGTTTTTT

length: 15
V: TRBV7-2
D: TRBD2
size: NA
J: TRBJ2-7
CDR3: CASSKWTSVGYEQYF
DNA: TGTGCCAGCAGCAAATGGACTAGCGTCGGCTACGAGCAGTACTTC

length: 17
V: TRBV7-8
D: NA
size: NA
J: TRBJ2-1
CDR3: CASSLALGAGAKNEQFF
DNA: TGTGCCAGCAGCTTGGCCCTAGGGGCGGGGGCCAAGAATGAGCAGTTCTTC

length: 13
V: TRBV6-6
D: NA
size: NA
J: TRBJ1-2
CDR3: CASSPGSPNGYTF
DNA: TGTGCCAGCAGCCCGGGATCCCCTAATGGCTACACCTTC

length: 13
V: TRBV6-4
D: NA
size: few
J: TRBJ2-3
CDR3: CASSRTSTDTQYF
DNA: TGTGCCAGCAGTAGGACTAGCACAGATACGCAGTATTTT

length: 14
V: TRBV2
D: NA
size: NA
J: TRBJ1-2
CDR3: CASSEKEPGYGYTF
DNA: TGTGCCAGCAGTGAGAAAGAGCCCGGCTATGGCTACACCTTC

length: 13
V: TRBV9
D: NA
size: NA
J: TRBJ1-2
CDR3: CASSAGGNYGYTF
DNA: TGTGCCAGCAGCGCGGGGGGGAACTATGGCTACACCTTC

length: 16
V: TRBV5-6
D: TRBD1
size: few
J: TRBJ2-5
CDR3: CASSTGTGLAEETQYF
DNA: TGTGCCAGCAGCACCGGGACAGGCCTTGCAGAAGAGACCCAGTACTTC

length: 14
V: TRBV6-5
D: NA
size: NA
J: TRBJ1-2
CDR3: CASRNPGQYYGYTF
DNA: TGTGCCAGCAGGAACCCCGGACAGTACTATGGCTACACCTTC

length: 15
V: TRBV7-2
D: NA
size: once
J: TRBJ2-5
CDR3: CASRPRQDRQETQYF
DNA: TGTGCCAGCAGACCCAGACAGGACCGCCAAGAGACCCAGTACTTC

length: 13
V: TRBV27
D: TRBD1
size: NA
J: TRBJ1-2
CDR3: CASRGDRGRGYTF
DNA: TGTGCCAGCAGAGGGGACAGGGGGCGAGGCTACACCTTC

length: 12
V: TRBV11-1
D: TRBD1
size: NA
J: TRBJ1-1
CDR3: CASSLTGDEAFF
DNA: TGTGCCAGCAGCTTAACAGGGGATGAAGCTTTCTTT

length: 13
V: TRBV6-5
D: TRBD1
size: NA
J: TRBJ1-2
CDR3: CASRHDRVYGYTF
DNA: TGTGCCAGCAGACACGACAGGGTTTATGGCTACACCTTC

length: 17
V: TRBV11-3
D: TRBD1
size: NA
J: TRBJ2-2
CDR3: CASSLATGQGITGELFF
DNA: TGTGCCAGCAGCTTGGCCACGGGACAGGGGATCACCGGGGAGCTGTTTTTT

length: 14
V: TRBV4-1
D: TRBD1
size: NA
J: TRBJ1-2
CDR3: CASSHPTGVYGYTF
DNA: TGCGCCAGCAGCCATCCGACAGGGGTCTATGGCTACACCTTC

length: 18
V: TRBV7-3
D: TRBD1
size: NA
J: TRBJ2-2
CDR3: CASSLIGGGQGNTGELFF
DNA: TGTGCCAGCAGCTTAATTGGCGGGGGACAGGGGAACACCGGGGAGCTGTTTTTT

length: 14
V: TRBV7-6
D: TRBD1
size: NA
J: TRBJ1-5
CDR3: CASSLGGGDQPQHF
DNA: TGTGCCAGCAGCTTAGGAGGGGGCGATCAGCCCCAGCATTTT

length: 15
V: TRBV6-6
D: NA
size: NA
J: TRBJ1-6
CDR3: CASSYSGGVRSPLHF
DNA: TGTGCCAGCAGTTACTCGGGGGGGGTACGGTCACCCCTCCACTTT

length: 17
V: TRBV7-8
D: TRBD2
size: NA
J: TRBJ2-5
CDR3: CASSSTGLAGKGETQYF
DNA: TGTGCCAGCAGCTCAACAGGACTAGCGGGCAAAGGGGAGACCCAGTACTTC

length: 15
V: TRBV6-5
D: NA
size: NA
J: TRBJ2-5
CDR3: CASSRGGDLGETQYF
DNA: TGTGCCAGCAGTAGGGGGGGGGACTTGGGGGAGACCCAGTACTTC

length: 15
V: TRBV7-6
D: TRBD1
size: NA
J: TRBJ2-1
CDR3: CASSPTGGSYNEQFF
DNA: TGTGCCAGCAGCCCGACAGGGGGCTCCTACAATGAGCAGTTCTTC

length: 13
V: TRBV15
D: TRBD1
size: few
J: TRBJ1-5
CDR3: CATGQGAGQPQHF
DNA: TGTGCCACTGGACAGGGGGCAGGTCAGCCCCAGCATTTT

length: 15
V: TRBV6-5
D: NA
size: NA
J: TRBJ2-1
CDR3: CASRKGSGNYNEQFF
DNA: TGTGCCAGCAGGAAGGGCAGCGGAAACTACAATGAGCAGTTCTTC

length: 16
V: TRBV5-6
D: TRBD2
size: NA
J: TRBJ2-3
CDR3: CASSFPLAGGPDTQYF
DNA: TGTGCCAGCAGCTTTCCGCTAGCGGGGGGGCCAGATACGCAGTATTTT

length: 15
V: TRBV5-1
D: TRBD1
size: once
J: TRBJ2-2
CDR3: CASRPGQLNTGELFF
DNA: TGCGCCAGCAGACCGGGACAGTTGAACACCGGGGAGCTGTTTTTT

length: 15
V: TRBV7-9
D: NA
size: NA
J: TRBJ2-2
CDR3: CASSQQGMNTGELFF
DNA: TGTGCCAGCAGCCAGCAGGGGATGAACACCGGGGAGCTGTTTTTT

length: 15
V: TRBV19
D: NA
size: NA
J: TRBJ2-5
CDR3: CASSTISGSQETQYF
DNA: TGTGCCAGTAGTACGATTTCGGGTTCCCAAGAGACCCAGTACTTC

length: 16
V: TRBV14
D: NA
size: NA
J: TRBJ1-2
CDR3: CASSPLIGRTSYGYTF
DNA: TGTGCCAGCAGCCCCCTAATAGGACGGACTTCCTATGGCTACACCTTC

length: 14
V: TRBV5-1
D: TRBD1
size: NA
J: TRBJ2-7
CDR3: CASSRRQGASEQYF
DNA: TGCGCCAGCAGCCGGAGACAGGGGGCAAGCGAGCAGTACTTC

length: 16
V: TRBV25-1
D: TRBD1
size: NA
J: TRBJ2-7
CDR3: CASSGTATDRGNEQYF
DNA: TGTGCCAGCAGTGGTACAGCTACGGACAGGGGCAACGAGCAGTACTTC

length: 16
V: TRBV25-1
D: TRBD2
size: NA
J: TRBJ2-1
CDR3: CASSGVAGATYNEQFF
DNA: TGTGCCAGCAGTGGGGTAGCGGGGGCGACCTACAATGAGCAGTTCTTC

length: 14
V: TRBV5-6
D: NA
size: NA
J: TRBJ2-5
CDR3: CASSPDRYQETQYF
DNA: TGTGCCAGCAGTCCCGATCGGTACCAAGAGACCCAGTACTTC

length: 17
V: TRBV7-9
D: TRBD1
size: NA
J: TRBJ2-5
CDR3: CSSSLAIRDRGKETQYF
DNA: TGTTCCAGCAGCTTAGCCATCCGGGACAGGGGGAAAGAGACCCAGTACTTC

length: 14
V: TRBV7-6
D: NA
size: NA
J: TRBJ1-1
CDR3: CASSRRGANSEAFF
DNA: TGTGCCAGCAGCCGACGGGGGGCCAACTCTGAAGCTTTCTTT